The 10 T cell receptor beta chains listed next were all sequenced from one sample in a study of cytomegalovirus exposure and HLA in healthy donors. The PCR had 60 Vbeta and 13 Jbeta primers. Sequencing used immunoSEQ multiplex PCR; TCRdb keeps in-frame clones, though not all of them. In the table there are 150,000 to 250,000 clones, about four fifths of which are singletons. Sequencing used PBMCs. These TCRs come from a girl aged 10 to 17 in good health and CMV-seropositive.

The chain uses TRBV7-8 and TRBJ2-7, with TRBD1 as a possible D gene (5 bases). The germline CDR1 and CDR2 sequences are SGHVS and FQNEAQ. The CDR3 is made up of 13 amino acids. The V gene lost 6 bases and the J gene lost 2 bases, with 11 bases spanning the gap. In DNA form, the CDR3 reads TGTGCCAGCAGTCTCACAGGTCCCTACGAGCAGTACTTC. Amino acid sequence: CASSLTGPYEQYF. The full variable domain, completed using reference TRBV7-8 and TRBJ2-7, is GAGVSQSPRYKVAKRGQDVALRCDPISGHVSLFWYQQALGQGPEFLTYFQNEAQLDKSGLPSDRFFAERPEGSVSTLKIQRTQQEDSAVYLCASSLTGPYEQYFGPGTRLTVT.

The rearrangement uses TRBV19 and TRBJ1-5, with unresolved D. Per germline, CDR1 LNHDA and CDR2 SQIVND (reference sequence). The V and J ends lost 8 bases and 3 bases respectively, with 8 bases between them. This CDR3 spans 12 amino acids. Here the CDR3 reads CASRRNNQPQHF. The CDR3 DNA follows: TGTGCCAGTCGGCGGAACAATCAGCCCCAGCATTTT. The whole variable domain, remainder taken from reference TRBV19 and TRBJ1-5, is DGGITQSPKYLFRKEGQNVTLSCEQNLNHDAMYWYRQDPGQGLRLIYYSQIVNDFQKGDIAEGYSVSREKKESFPLTVTSAQKNPTAFYLCASRRNNQPQHFGDGTRLSIL.

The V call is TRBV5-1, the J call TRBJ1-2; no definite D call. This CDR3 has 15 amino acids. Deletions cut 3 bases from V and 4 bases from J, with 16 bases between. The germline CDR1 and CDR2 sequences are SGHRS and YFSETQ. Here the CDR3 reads CASSSPGRDGYGYTF. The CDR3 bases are TGCGCCAGCAGCTCCCCGGGGAGGGATGGCTATGGCTACACCTTC.

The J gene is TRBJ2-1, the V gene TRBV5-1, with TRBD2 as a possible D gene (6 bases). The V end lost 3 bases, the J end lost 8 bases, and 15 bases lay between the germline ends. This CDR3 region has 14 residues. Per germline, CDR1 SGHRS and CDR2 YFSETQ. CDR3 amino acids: CASSSGDRTDEQFF. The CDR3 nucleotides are TGCGCCAGCAGCTCGGGGGACCGAACGGATGAGCAGTTCTTC.

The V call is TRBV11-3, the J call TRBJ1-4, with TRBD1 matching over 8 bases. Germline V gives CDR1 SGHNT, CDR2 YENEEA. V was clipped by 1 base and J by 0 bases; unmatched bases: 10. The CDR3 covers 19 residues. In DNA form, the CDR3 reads TGTGCCAGCAGCTTAGGGCTGAGCAGGGGGCAACCAACTAATGAAAAACTGTTTTTT. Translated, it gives CASSLGLSRGQPTNEKLFF.

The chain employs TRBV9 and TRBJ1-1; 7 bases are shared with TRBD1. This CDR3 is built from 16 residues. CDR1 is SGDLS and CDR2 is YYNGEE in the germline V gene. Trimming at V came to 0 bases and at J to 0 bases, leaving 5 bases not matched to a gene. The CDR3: CASSVDVGGMNTEAFF. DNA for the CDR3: TGTGCCAGCAGCGTAGACGTAGGGGGCATGAACACTGAAGCTTTCTTT.

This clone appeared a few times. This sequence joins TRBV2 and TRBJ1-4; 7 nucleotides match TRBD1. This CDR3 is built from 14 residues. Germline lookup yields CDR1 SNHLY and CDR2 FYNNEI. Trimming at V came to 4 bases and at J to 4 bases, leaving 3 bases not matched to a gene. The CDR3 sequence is CASSGGQVNEKLFF. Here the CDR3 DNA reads TGTGCCAGCAGTGGAGGACAGGTTAATGAAAAACTGTTTTTT.

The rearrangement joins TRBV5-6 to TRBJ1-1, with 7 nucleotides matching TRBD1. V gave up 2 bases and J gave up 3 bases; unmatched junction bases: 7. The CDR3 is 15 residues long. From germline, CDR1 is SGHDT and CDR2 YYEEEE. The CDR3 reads CASSFPGGADTEAFF. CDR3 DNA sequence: TGTGCCAGCAGCTTCCCAGGGGGAGCGGACACTGAAGCTTTCTTT.

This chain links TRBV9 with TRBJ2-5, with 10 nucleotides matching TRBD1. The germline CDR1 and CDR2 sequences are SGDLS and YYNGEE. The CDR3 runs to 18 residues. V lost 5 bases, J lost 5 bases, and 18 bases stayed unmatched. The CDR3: CASSPLLRGQGFWETQYF. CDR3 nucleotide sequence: TGTGCCAGCAGTCCGCTCCTTCGGGGACAGGGGTTCTGGGAGACCCAGTACTTC. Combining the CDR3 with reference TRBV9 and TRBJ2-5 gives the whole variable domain DSGVTQTPKHLITATGQRVTLRCSPRSGDLSVYWYQQSLDQGLQFLIQYYNGEERAKGNILERFSAQQFPDLHSELNLSSLELGDSALYFCASSPLLRGQGFWETQYFGPGTRLLVL.

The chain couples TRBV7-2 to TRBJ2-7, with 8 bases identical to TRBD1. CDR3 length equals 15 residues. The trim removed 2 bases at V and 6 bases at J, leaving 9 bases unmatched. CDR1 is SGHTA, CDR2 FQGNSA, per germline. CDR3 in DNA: TGTGCCAGCAGCTTACTCCGGCAGGGGGCCTCCGAGCAGTACTTC. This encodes CASSLLRQGASEQYF.